Listed below are T cell receptor beta chains from one sample, sequenced in a study of Graves' ophthalmopathy and Graves' hyperthyroidism. TCRdb fed the multiplex PCR reads into MiXCR, producing one record per CDR3 protein. The table lists 200,000 to 250,000 distinct CDR3 sequences, 20% to 25% of them singletons. Material: peripheral blood. These receptors were taken from a woman aged 45 to 65 with Graves' ophthalmopathy. Both conserved end residues are part of each CDR3. Each record gives: D gene, CDR3 length, J gene, V gene, clone size, CDR3 protein, CDR3 DNA. A D gene is named only where the DNA matches it firmly. Not every row has a clone size; where given, it reads once, few, many or a size class.

>NA|12|TRBJ1-1|TRBV6-1|NA
CASSDWALGAFF
TGTGCCAGCAGTGATTGGGCCCTTGGAGCTTTCTTT
>NA|13|TRBJ1-1|TRBV28|many
CASSLSVGTEAFF
TGTGCCAGCAGTTTATCGGTGGGCACTGAAGCTTTCTTT
>TRBD2|15|TRBJ2-6|TRBV18|many
CASSPGGPGANVLTF
TGTGCCAGCTCACCGGGAGGGCCAGGGGCCAACGTCCTGACTTTC
>NA|14|TRBJ2-7|TRBV12-3/TRBV12-4|many
CASSSDGSLHEQYF
TGTGCCAGCAGTTCGGACGGGAGCCTCCACGAGCAGTACTTC
>TRBD1|12|TRBJ2-7|TRBV20-1|NA
CSAPGQGFEQYF
TGCAGTGCCCCGGGACAGGGTTTCGAGCAGTACTTC
>TRBD1|13|TRBJ1-2|TRBV12-3/TRBV12-4|many
CASSLTGVYGYTF
TGTGCCAGCAGCTTGACAGGGGTCTATGGCTACACCTTC
>TRBD2|16|TRBJ2-7|TRBV5-1|many
CASSLDSGRAGDEQYF
TGCGCCAGCAGCTTGGATAGCGGGAGGGCCGGAGACGAGCAGTACTTC
>NA|14|TRBJ2-3|TRBV11-2|many
CASSVQRAGDTQYF
TGTGCCAGCAGCGTACAAAGAGCAGGAGATACGCAGTATTTT
>NA|14|TRBJ1-2|TRBV7-2|NA
CASSPSWGGNGYTF
TGTGCCAGCAGCCCTAGTTGGGGTGGCAATGGCTACACCTTC
>TRBD1|15|TRBJ2-7|TRBV15|many
CATSRGGTGENEQYF
TGTGCCACCAGCAGAGGCGGGACAGGGGAAAACGAGCAGTACTTC
>NA|12|TRBJ1-1|TRBV19|many
CASSVRDTEAFF
TGTGCCAGTAGTGTGCGGGACACTGAAGCTTTCTTT
>TRBD2|17|TRBJ2-5|TRBV7-8|NA
CASSPWTSGRATETQYF
TGTGCCAGCAGCCCCTGGACTAGCGGGAGGGCCACGGAGACCCAGTACTTC
>NA|14|TRBJ1-1|TRBV19|NA
CASQTGGSHTEAFF
TGTGCCAGTCAAACGGGGGGATCACACACTGAAGCTTTCTTT
>NA|14|TRBJ1-5|TRBV27|many
CASSLAQGNQPQHF
TGTGCCAGCAGTTTAGCCCAGGGCAATCAGCCCCAGCATTTT
>NA|15|TRBJ2-5|TRBV24-1|NA
CATSAQGAPPETQYF
TGTGCCACCAGTGCCCAAGGGGCCCCCCCCGAGACCCAGTACTTC
>NA|12|TRBJ1-5|TRBV10-1|many
CASSQGSQPQHF
TGCGCCAGCAGTCAGGGTTCTCAGCCCCAGCATTTT
>NA|12|TRBJ2-7|TRBV5-6|many
CASSWGPYEQYF
TGTGCCAGCAGCTGGGGCCCCTACGAGCAGTACTTC
>NA|14|TRBJ2-7|TRBV11-2|many
CASTPPGRDYEQYF
TGTGCCAGCACTCCCCCAGGGCGTGATTACGAGCAGTACTTC
>NA|13|TRBJ2-7|TRBV30|many
CAWSGLAPYEQYF
TGTGCCTGGAGTGGTCTCGCGCCTTACGAGCAGTACTTC
>NA|13|TRBJ1-3|TRBV30|many
CAWSVMAGNTIYF
TGTGCCTGGAGTGTGATGGCGGGAAACACCATATATTTT
>NA|13|TRBJ2-7|TRBV3-1|few
CASSQQGAYEQYF
TGTGCCAGCAGTCAACAGGGCGCCTACGAGCAGTACTTC
>NA|12|TRBJ2-2|TRBV7-3|many
CASRQEGGELFF
TGTGCCAGCAGACAGGAAGGCGGGGAGCTGTTTTTT
>NA|15|TRBJ1-2|TRBV6-2/TRBV6-3|many
CASTPGGGLNYGYTF
TGTGCCAGCACCCCCGGGGGGGGTCTCAACTATGGCTACACCTTC